Below, 15 T cell receptor beta chains from the same sample are listed, as sequenced in a study of molecular identifiers for immune sequencing clone quantification. TCRdb re-called the PCR reads with MiXCR, one entry per CDR3 protein. The data contain some 89,000 distinct CDR3 sequences, approximately 25% of them singletons. The source material was naive CD8+ T cells from blood, with Jurkat cell RNA spiked in. Subset described: FACS-sorted CD8+CD4-CCR7+CD45RA+ naive T cells. These TCRs come from a human donor in good health. Some libraries in this study had Jurkat cell RNA spiked in.

This clonotype came up many times. V usage is TRBV27 and J usage is TRBJ2-3, with D possibly called TRBD1 or TRBD2 (5 bases each). Germline CDR1 is MNHEY and CDR2 is SMNVEV (reference sequence). The CDR3 spans 18 residues. V was shortened by 1 base and J by 0 bases, with 17 bases between the two germline ends. The chain's CDR3 is CASSLWGTGYLSTDTQYF. In DNA form, the CDR3 reads TGTGCCAGCAGTTTATGGGGGACGGGATACCTTAGCACAGATACGCAGTATTTT.

This sequence joins TRBV2 and TRBJ2-7; possibly TRBD1 for D (5 bases). V was clipped by 1 base and J by 0 bases, with 10 bases between them. Germline CDR1 and CDR2: SNHLY and FYNNEI. The CDR3 contains 15 residues. The CDR3 sequence is CASSEGTMSSYEQYF. The CDR3 coding sequence is TGTGCCAGCAGTGAAGGGACAATGAGCTCCTACGAGCAGTACTTC.

This clonotype was picked up many times. The rearrangement links TRBV4-1 to TRBJ1-1; no clear D. The CDR3 spans 14 residues. Germline values: CDR1 MGHRA, CDR2 YSYEKL. V was trimmed by 0 bases and J by 5 bases, leaving 10 bases between them. CDR3 sequence (DNA): TGCGCCAGCAGCCAAGAGCCCAGCAGGACTGAAGCTTTCTTT. Residues: CASSQEPSRTEAFF.

This clonotype was picked up many times. The chain couples TRBV19 to TRBJ2-7, with D possibly called TRBD1 or TRBD2 (5 bases each). The V end lost 6 bases, the J end lost 0 bases, and 18 bases lay between the germline ends. The CDR3 is made up of 16 amino acids. CDR1 and CDR2 from the germline V gene are LNHDA and SQIVND (reference sequence). CDR3 sequence (DNA): TGTGCCAGTAGCTCCCCTGGCCAGAGGGGCTCCTACGAGCAGTACTTC. This encodes CASSSPGQRGSYEQYF.

This clonotype was detected ten times or more. This sequence joins TRBV6-6 and TRBJ2-7; D might be TRBD2 (5 bases). The ends were cut back, 2 bases at V and 1 base at J, with 6 bases in the middle. CDR1 is MNHNY, CDR2 SVGAGI, per germline (reference sequence). CDR3 length equals 13 residues. CDR3 region: CASSYRESYEQYF. The CDR3 region has the DNA TGTGCCAGCAGTTACAGGGAGTCCTACGAGCAGTACTTC.

This clonotype came up many times. The J gene is TRBJ2-1, the V gene TRBV20-1, with TRBD2 identical over 16 bases. The V gene's germline CDR1 is DFQATT and CDR2 SNEGSKA (reference sequence). There are 17 residues in the CDR3. The trim removed 6 bases at V and 0 bases at J, leaving 5 bases unmatched. The CDR3 DNA reads as TGCAGTGCCCCGGGACTAGCGGGAGGGAGCTCCTACAATGAGCAGTTCTTC. Translated, it gives CSAPGLAGGSSYNEQFF.

This clonotype was observed many times. The V call is TRBV5-5, the J call TRBJ1-1; 8 bases align to TRBD1. The ends lost 2 bases at V and 7 bases at J; junction bases unmatched: 4. CDR1 and CDR2 (germline): SGHKS, YYEKEE (reference sequence). The CDR3 extends over 13 amino acids. The CDR3 protein is CASSFTGTGEAFF. In DNA form, the CDR3 reads TGTGCCAGCAGCTTCACCGGGACAGGTGAAGCTTTCTTT.

Turning to this clonotype: A much bigger clone sits one base away, suggesting this may be a read error. The missing conserved phenylalanine or tryptophan at the end of this CDR3 makes a read error likely. The V and J genes are TRBV4-3 and TRBJ2-7; TRBD1 matches at 7 bases. Germline loops: CDR1 LGHNA, CDR2 YSLEER. Trimming at V came to 0 bases and at J to 5 bases, leaving 7 bases not matched to a gene. CDR3 size: 15 residues. The CDR3 region is CASSQDRGHSNEQYL. The CDR3 DNA reads TGCGCCAGCAGCCAAGATAGGGGGCATTCTAACGAGCAGTACTTG.

The V call is TRBV10-3, the J call TRBJ2-5, with 7 bases fitting TRBD1. The V gene end was trimmed by 5 bases and the J gene end by 0 bases; junction bases not matched to a gene: 12. Germline values: CDR1 ENHRY, CDR2 SYGVKD. This CDR3 region has 17 residues. Here the CDR3 DNA reads TGTGCCATCAGTAATCTGCCCGGGACAGTTGACCAAGAGACCCAGTACTTC. It yields the protein CAISNLPGTVDQETQYF.

This clonotype turned up a few times. A much larger clone is a single base away; this may be a read error. This chain uses TRBV19 with TRBJ1-5; the match to TRBD1 covers 8 bases. The CDR3 is 14 residues long. Germline values: CDR1 LNHDA, CDR2 SQIVND (reference sequence). CDR3 loop: CASNQGASNQPLHF. CDR3 sequence (DNA): TGTGCCAGTAACCAGGGGGCGAGCAATCAGCCCCTGCATTTT.

The CDR3 loop is CASSRQVNTGELFF. Here the CDR3 DNA reads TGTGCCAGTAGTAGACAGGTGAACACCGGGGAGCTGTTTTTT. J is TRBJ2-2 and V is TRBV19, with D perhaps matching TRBD1 (6 bases). CDR1 is LNHDA and CDR2 is SQIVND in the germline V gene (reference sequence). The germline V and J ends were trimmed by 4 bases and 1 base, with 7 bases remaining between them. This CDR3 has 14 amino acids. Filled out from reference TRBV19 and TRBJ2-2, the complete variable domain reads DGGITQSPKYLFRKEGQNVTLSCEQNLNHDAMYWYRQDPGQGLRLIYYSQIVNDFQKGDIAEGYSVSREKKESFPLTVTSAQKNPTAFYLCASSRQVNTGELFFGEGSRLTVL.

This clonotype was observed many times. The chain links TRBV12-3 or TRBV12-4 to TRBJ2-1, with TRBD2 matching 9 bases. With V trimmed by 6 bases and J by 9 bases, 9 bases remained unmatched. The CDR3 runs to 14 residues. In DNA, the CDR3 is TGTGCCAGCAGAACTCTAGCGGGATGGGGTGAGCAGTTCTTC. It codes for CASRTLAGWGEQFF.

This rearrangement joins TRBV10-1 to TRBJ2-7; D is uncertain. This CDR3 comprises 13 residues. Germline assignment: CDR1 WNHNN and CDR2 SYGVQD (reference sequence). The germline V and J ends were trimmed by 0 bases and 1 base, with 4 bases remaining between them. CDR3 sequence reads: CASSESPSYEQYF. As DNA, the CDR3 is TGCGCCAGCAGTGAGTCGCCGTCCTACGAGCAGTACTTC.

This clonotype was picked up many times. The gene calls are TRBV7-9 and TRBJ1-4; 7 bases fit TRBD1. This CDR3 spans 13 amino acids. J was trimmed by 8 bases and V by 5 bases; bases with no gene match: 5. Germline V CDR1 and CDR2: SEHNR, FQNEAQ (reference sequence). CDR3 in DNA: TGTGCCAGCAGCGGGACAGCACGGGAAAAACTGTTTTTT. As protein: CASSGTAREKLFF.

The chain links TRBV2 to TRBJ2-1, with 8 bases matching TRBD1. Germline V lookup: CDR1 SNHLY, CDR2 FYNNEI. The J segment lost 3 bases and the V segment lost 2 bases, leaving 9 bases of the junction unmatched. The CDR3 sequence is 17 residues long. CDR3 in amino acids: CASSEPTTGVNYNEQFF. The CDR3 nucleotides are TGTGCCAGCAGTGAACCTACGACAGGGGTGAACTACAATGAGCAGTTCTTC. Full variable domain (missing parts from reference TRBV2 and TRBJ2-1): EPEVTQTPSHQVTQMGQEVILRCVPISNHLYFYWYRQILGQKVEFLVSFYNNEISEKSEIFDDQFSVERPDGSNFTLKIRSTKLEDSAMYFCASSEPTTGVNYNEQFFGPGTRLTVL.